A selection of T cell receptor beta chains follows, all from one sample in a study of T cell repertoires in cytomegalovirus infection. TCRdb re-called the reads through MiXCR, storing one row per CDR3 protein. This sample has 200,000 to 250,000 distinct CDR3 sequences, with approximately 22% found just once. Sequenced sample: CD8+ T cells from PBMCs. The receptor source for this set is a human donor in good health (CMV status not recorded). Some clones in this sample may be carry-over from other donors' samples. CDR3s include the opening cysteine and the closing phenylalanine or tryptophan. The D gene is left open where the match is weak. Clone size is not always given. Where it is, it says once, few, many or a class for expanded clones.

J	D	size	V	CDR3	DNA
TRBJ2-5	NA	few	TRBV7-9	CASSGQGGVLQETQYF	TGTGCCAGCAGCGGTCAAGGGGGGGTACTCCAAGAGACCCAGTACTTC
TRBJ2-7	NA	few	TRBV13	CASSLGGLWDEQYF	TGTGCCAGCAGCTTAGGGGGATTATGGGACGAGCAGTACTTC
TRBJ1-1	TRBD1	few	TRBV7-9	CASSARDRGFTEAFF	TGTGCCAGCAGCGCAAGGGACAGGGGGTTCACTGAAGCTTTCTTT
TRBJ2-1	TRBD2	many	TRBV4-1	CASSQESQRGALGEQFF	TGCGCCAGCAGCCAAGAATCGCAGCGGGGGGCCCTTGGGGAGCAGTTCTTC
TRBJ2-3	NA	NA	TRBV20-1	CSARDLRVWADTQYF	TGCAGTGCTAGAGATCTTCGGGTCTGGGCAGATACGCAGTATTTT
TRBJ1-5	NA	many	TRBV28	CASSLWTDSNQPQHF	TGTGCCAGCAGTTTATGGACGGATAGCAATCAGCCCCAGCATTTT
TRBJ2-7	NA	many	TRBV10-3	CAISEDVSYEQYF	TGTGCCATCAGTGAAGACGTCTCCTACGAGCAGTACTTC
TRBJ2-5	TRBD1	few	TRBV27	CASMLTTGEIETQYF	TGTGCCAGCATGCTAACGACAGGGGAAATAGAGACCCAGTACTTC
TRBJ2-1	NA	NA	TRBV7-6	CASSFGTEYNEQFF	TGTGCCAGCAGCTTCGGCACAGAGTACAATGAGCAGTTCTTC
TRBJ2-7	TRBD2	few	TRBV2	CASSEPRGGSYEQYF	TGTGCCAGCAGTGAACCCCGCGGGGGTTCCTACGAGCAGTACTTC
TRBJ1-1	NA	NA	TRBV19	CASSMGVSSMNTEAFF	TGTGCCAGTAGTATGGGGGTTTCGAGCATGAACACTGAAGCTTTCTTT
TRBJ2-1	TRBD2	NA	TRBV6-1	CANIRTSGPYNEQFF	TGTGCCAACATAAGGACTAGCGGACCCTACAATGAGCAGTTCTTC
TRBJ2-5	TRBD2	few	TRBV7-9	CASRPTRASGHQETQYF	TGTGCCAGCAGACCCACGCGGGCTAGCGGACACCAAGAGACCCAGTACTTC
TRBJ2-5	TRBD2	NA	TRBV29-1	CSVEEGLADQETQYF	TGCAGCGTTGAAGAGGGACTAGCGGACCAAGAGACCCAGTACTTC
TRBJ1-5	NA	NA	TRBV2	CASSDQINQPQHF	TGTGCCAGCAGTGACCAGATCAATCAGCCCCAGCATTTT
TRBJ2-1	NA	many	TRBV28	CASRPTYGYNEQFF	TGTGCCAGCAGACCGACCTACGGGTACAATGAGCAGTTCTTC
TRBJ2-7	NA	few	TRBV28	CASSFPPGAPSYEQYF	TGTGCCAGCAGTTTCCCCCCGGGGGCCCCCTCCTACGAGCAGTACTTC
TRBJ2-7	TRBD2	NA	TRBV20-1	CSARDELAGSYEQYF	TGCAGTGCTAGAGATGAACTAGCGGGGTCCTACGAGCAGTACTTC
TRBJ2-3	TRBD2	many	TRBV12-3/TRBV12-4	CASTLSGGVTDTQYF	TGTGCCAGCACTCTTAGCGGGGGAGTCACAGATACGCAGTATTTT
TRBJ2-2	NA	NA	TRBV7-2	CASRYRLRNNGELFF	TGTGCCAGCAGGTACCGTCTTCGGAACAACGGGGAGCTGTTTTTT
TRBJ2-7	NA	many	TRBV7-8	CASSFDLTYEQYF	TGTGCCAGCAGCTTTGACTTAACCTACGAGCAGTACTTC
TRBJ2-1	TRBD2	NA	TRBV7-6	CASSSISELAGDNEQFF	TGTGCCAGCAGCTCCATCTCCGAACTAGCGGGGGACAATGAGCAGTTCTTC
TRBJ2-7	NA	NA	TRBV9	CASSPPGSSYEQYF	TGTGCCAGCAGCCCCCCGGGGAGCTCCTACGAGCAGTACTTC
TRBJ2-1	TRBD2	few	TRBV5-6	CASTPGGWLISYNEQFF	TGTGCCAGCACTCCCGGGGGGTGGCTTATCTCCTACAATGAGCAGTTCTTC
TRBJ2-2	TRBD2	few	TRBV7-8	CASSVASGGTGELFF	TGTGCCAGCAGCGTGGCTAGCGGGGGGACCGGGGAGCTGTTTTTT
TRBJ2-3	NA	many	TRBV20-1	CSAYDSRTLDTQYF	TGCAGTGCTTATGACTCGCGTACCTTAGATACGCAGTATTTT
TRBJ2-2	NA	NA	TRBV15	CATMDLNTGELFF	TGTGCCACCATGGATCTGAACACCGGGGAGCTGTTTTTT
TRBJ2-7	TRBD1	many	TRBV7-2	CASSLEDRGSLYEQYF	TGTGCCAGCAGCTTAGAAGACAGGGGTTCTTTATACGAGCAGTACTTC
TRBJ2-1	NA	NA	TRBV5-4	CASSFKGVNEQFF	TGTGCCAGCAGCTTTAAAGGGGTCAATGAGCAGTTCTTC
TRBJ1-6	NA	NA	TRBV20-1	CSARDGVWQTFGNSPLHF	TGCAGTGCTAGAGATGGAGTTTGGCAGACTTTCGGGAATTCACCCCTCCACTTT
TRBJ2-7	NA	NA	TRBV19	CASSIDLRDEQYF	TGTGCCAGTAGTATAGATCTGAGGGACGAGCAGTACTTC
TRBJ1-1	NA	NA	TRBV30	CDWSVSTEAFF	TGTGACTGGAGCGTATCCACTGAAGCTTTCTTT
TRBJ1-1	NA	few	TRBV7-3	CASSLRGGYEAFF	TGTGCCAGCAGCTTACGGGGGGGGTATGAAGCTTTCTTT
TRBJ2-7	NA	many	TRBV6-2/TRBV6-3	CASSSLSDIIIRYEQYF	TGTGCCAGCAGTTCCCTCTCGGACATTATCATTCGCTACGAGCAGTACTTC
TRBJ2-3	NA	few	TRBV29-1	CSVAGSTDTQYF	TGCAGCGTTGCCGGTAGCACAGATACGCAGTATTTT
TRBJ1-5	NA	NA	TRBV28	CASRKPESNQPQHF	TGTGCCAGCAGGAAGCCAGAGAGCAATCAGCCCCAGCATTTT
TRBJ2-1	NA	NA	TRBV12-3/TRBV12-4	CASAGTAAYNEQFF	TGTGCCAGCGCCGGGACGGCGGCCTACAATGAGCAGTTCTTC
TRBJ1-2	NA	NA	TRBV7-9	CASSSGDLRSYGYTF	TGTGCCAGCAGCTCGGGAGACCTTCGAAGCTATGGCTACACCTTC
TRBJ1-2	TRBD1	NA	TRBV7-8	CASSLSTTGVDNYGYTF	TGTGCCAGCAGCTTATCCACCACAGGGGTAGATAACTATGGCTACACCTTC
TRBJ1-1	NA	many	TRBV5-1	CASSLGSYETAFF	TGCGCCAGCAGCTTGGGCTCCTACGAGACGGCTTTCTTT
TRBJ2-1	NA	few	TRBV2	CASRGRAPYNEQFF	TGTGCCAGCAGGGGTAGGGCCCCCTACAATGAGCAGTTCTTC
TRBJ1-2	NA	many	TRBV12-3/TRBV12-4	CASSFGVDGYTF	TGTGCCAGCAGTTTCGGGGTGGATGGCTACACCTTC
TRBJ1-1	NA	NA	TRBV15	CATSRARAVGPRAEAFF	TGTGCCACCAGCAGAGCCAGGGCGGTGGGGCCGAGGGCTGAAGCTTTCTTT
TRBJ2-1	NA	few	TRBV2	CASSEDVRTEYNEQFF	TGTGCCAGCAGTGAGGATGTACGGACGGAATACAATGAGCAGTTCTTC
TRBJ2-2	NA	NA	TRBV9	CASSTPLDSESTGELFF	TGTGCCAGCAGCACACCACTGGACAGCGAAAGCACCGGGGAGCTGTTTTTT
TRBJ2-7	TRBD2	many	TRBV28	CASSLGSSGGSYEQYF	TGTGCCAGCAGTCTCGGGTCTAGCGGGGGATCCTACGAGCAGTACTTC
TRBJ2-7	TRBD2	NA	TRBV6-4	CTSSDLRGASYEQYF	TGTACCAGCAGTGACCTGCGGGGGGCCTCCTACGAGCAGTACTTC
TRBJ1-2	NA	many	TRBV4-1	CASSTVGDPSLYGYTF	TGCGCCAGCAGCACCGTGGGGGACCCATCACTCTATGGCTACACCTTC
TRBJ2-1	TRBD1	NA	TRBV2	CASSGDRVSPANEQFF	TGTGCCAGCAGTGGGGACAGGGTAAGTCCGGCGAATGAGCAGTTCTTC
TRBJ2-3	NA	few	TRBV19	CASSIVASDTQYF	TGTGCCAGTAGTATCGTAGCATCAGATACGCAGTATTTT
TRBJ2-2	NA	NA	TRBV2	CASSEMGLGELFF	TGTGCCAGCAGTGAAATGGGGCTCGGGGAGCTGTTTTTT
TRBJ2-7	NA	NA	TRBV5-6	CASSFGRQYPPYEQYF	TGTGCCAGCAGCTTCGGGAGACAATATCCCCCCTACGAGCAGTACTTC
TRBJ1-1	NA	NA	TRBV2	CASSEALRGIGTEAFF	TGTGCCAGCAGTGAAGCGCTTCGGGGGATCGGCACTGAAGCTTTCTTT
TRBJ2-3	NA	NA	TRBV5-5	CASSLFWQGTDTQYF	TGTGCCAGCAGCTTGTTCTGGCAGGGCACAGATACGCAGTATTTT
TRBJ2-2	NA	NA	TRBV12-3/TRBV12-4	CASSSYLSGAGGELFF	TGTGCCAGCAGTTCCTACCTATCGGGGGCTGGCGGGGAGCTGTTTTTT